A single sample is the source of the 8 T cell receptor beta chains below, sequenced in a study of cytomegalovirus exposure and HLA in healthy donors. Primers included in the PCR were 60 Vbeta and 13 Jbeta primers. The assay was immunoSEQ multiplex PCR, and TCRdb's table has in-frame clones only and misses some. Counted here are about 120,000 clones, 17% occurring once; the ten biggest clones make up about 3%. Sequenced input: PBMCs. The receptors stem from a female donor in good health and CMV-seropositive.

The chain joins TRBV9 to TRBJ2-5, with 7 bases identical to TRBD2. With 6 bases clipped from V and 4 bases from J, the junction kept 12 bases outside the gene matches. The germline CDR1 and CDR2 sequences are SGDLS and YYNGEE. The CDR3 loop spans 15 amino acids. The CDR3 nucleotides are TGTGCCAGCACCTTAGCGGGCCATCCTACAGAGACCCAGTACTTC. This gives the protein CASTLAGHPTETQYF. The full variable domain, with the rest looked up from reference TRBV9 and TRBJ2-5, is DSGVTQTPKHLITATGQRVTLRCSPRSGDLSVYWYQQSLDQGLQFLIQYYNGEERAKGNILERFSAQQFPDLHSELNLSSLELGDSALYFCASTLAGHPTETQYFGPGTRLLVL.

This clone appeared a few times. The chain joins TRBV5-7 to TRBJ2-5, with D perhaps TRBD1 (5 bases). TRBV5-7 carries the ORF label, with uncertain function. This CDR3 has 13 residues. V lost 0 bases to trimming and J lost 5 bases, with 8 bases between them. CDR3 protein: CASSLGGGETQYF. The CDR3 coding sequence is TGTGCCAGCAGCTTGGGGGGCGGTGAGACCCAGTACTTC.

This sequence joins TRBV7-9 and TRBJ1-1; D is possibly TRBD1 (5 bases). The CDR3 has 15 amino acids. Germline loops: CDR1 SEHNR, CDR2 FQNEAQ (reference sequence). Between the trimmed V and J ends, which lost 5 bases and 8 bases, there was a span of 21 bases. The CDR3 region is CASSPYLGRKNEAFF. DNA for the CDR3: TGTGCCAGCAGCCCTTATTTGGGGCGGAAAAACGAAGCTTTCTTT.

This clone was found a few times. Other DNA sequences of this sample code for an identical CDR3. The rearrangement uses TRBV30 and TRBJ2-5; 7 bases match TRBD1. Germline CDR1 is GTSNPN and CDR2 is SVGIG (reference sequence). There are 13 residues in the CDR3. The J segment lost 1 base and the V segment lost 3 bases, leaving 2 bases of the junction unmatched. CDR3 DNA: TGTGCCTGGAGCGGACAGGTCCAAGAGACCCAGTACTTC. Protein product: CAWSGQVQETQYF.

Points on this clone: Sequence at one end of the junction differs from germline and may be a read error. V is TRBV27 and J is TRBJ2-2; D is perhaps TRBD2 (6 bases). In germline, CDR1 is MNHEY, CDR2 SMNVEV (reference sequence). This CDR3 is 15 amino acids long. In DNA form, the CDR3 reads TGTGCCAGCAGCGTTGCGGGGCCGAATACCGGGGAGCTGTTTTTT. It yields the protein CASSVAGPNTGELFF.

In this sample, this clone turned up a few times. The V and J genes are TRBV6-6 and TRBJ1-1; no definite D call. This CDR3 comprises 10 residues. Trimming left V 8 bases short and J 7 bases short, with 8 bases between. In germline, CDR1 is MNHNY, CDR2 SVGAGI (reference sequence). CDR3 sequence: CASGGLEAFF. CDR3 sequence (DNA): TGTGCCAGCGGCGGGCTTGAAGCTTTCTTT.

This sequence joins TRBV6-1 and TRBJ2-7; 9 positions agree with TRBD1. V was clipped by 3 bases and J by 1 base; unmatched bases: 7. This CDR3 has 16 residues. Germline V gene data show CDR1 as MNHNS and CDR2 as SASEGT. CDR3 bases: TGTGCCAGCAGTGAGGGACCGGGGACAGGGTCCTACGAGCAGTACTTC. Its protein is CASSEGPGTGSYEQYF.

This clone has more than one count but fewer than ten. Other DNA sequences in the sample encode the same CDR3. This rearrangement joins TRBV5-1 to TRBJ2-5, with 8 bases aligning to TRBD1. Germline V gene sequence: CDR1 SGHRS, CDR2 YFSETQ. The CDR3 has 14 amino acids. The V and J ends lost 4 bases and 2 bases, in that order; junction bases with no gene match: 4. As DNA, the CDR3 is TGCGCCAGCAGCGGCGGGACAGGTCAAGAGACCCAGTACTTC. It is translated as CASSGGTGQETQYF.